Sequencing of this T cell receptor beta chain was carried out in a study of T-cell memory formation after mild COVID-19. Study results and limitations: Pre-infection memory contained some responding clones, which suggested that cross-reactive memory had joined. Researchers could not confirm that second-wave clones peaking on day 37 targeted SARS-CoV-2. CD8+ contracting clones occupied EMRA, while CD4+ ones occupied mainly CM and EM.

This clonotype was counted once. Its antigen is not known. V dropped 0 bases and J dropped 6 bases, with 16 bases sitting between them. This CDR3 region has 16 residues. In germline, CDR1 is SGHDN, CDR2 FVKESK. UMIs and sample barcodes were carried by the TCR alpha and TCR beta cDNA libraries that 5'RACE produced using constant-segment primers. TCRdb analysed the 5' RACE reads with MiXCR anew, one entry per CDR3 protein. The table has just under 550,000 distinct CDR3 sequences, about 20% seen once. This TCR was sampled from an adult woman who had mild COVID-19 (a few samples of this study predate the infection). Cell type and time point are not known. The chain employs TRBV14 and TRBJ2-3; tentatively, D is TRBD1 or TRBD2 (5 bases each). Sequencing input: PBMCs or a T cell subset sorted from them (not recorded which). DNA for the CDR3: TGTGCCAGCAGCCAAGATCTATGGGACGTCGGGGATACGCAGTATTTT. Its protein product is CASSQDLWDVGDTQYF.